Ten or more counts support the clone carrying this T cell receptor (beta chain). As yet, its antigen is unknown. The data stem from a study of response to subunit inactivated influenza vaccine. Study results and limitations: Each seasonal influenza vaccination recruits few new T cells, the authors suggested.

With 3 bases removed from V and 0 bases from J, the gap between germline ends came to 12 bases. Germline-derived CDR1 and CDR2 are SNHLY and FYNNEI. This CDR3 comprises 16 residues. TCRdb reprocessed the RT-PCR reads via MiXCR and lists one record per CDR3 protein. The sample records about 540,000 distinct CDR3 sequences, about 15% being singletons. The gene calls are TRBV2 and TRBJ1-3; possibly TRBD1 for D (5 bases). The material was PBMCs from blood, obtained 11 to 12 days after vaccination. This TCR derives from a man aged 50-60 years who received an inactivated influenza vaccine. The CDR3 region is CASSEGRPVSGNTIYF. The CDR3, as DNA: TGTGCCAGCAGTGAGGGACGTCCAGTCTCTGGAAACACCATATATTTT.